This TCR beta chain came from a study of T cell responses to AZD1222 COVID-19 vaccine. Study-level findings and limits: At study baseline, merely five or six AZD1222 recipients were seropositive. Donors were largely white British and mainly female; clonal diversity was possibly underestimated.

Data came from immunoSEQ multiplex PCR; TCRdb stores just in-frame clones and leaves some out. The table shows over 100,000 clones, with around 84% occurring only once. Note on this clone: The target antigen is unknown.

CDR3 length: 14 amino acids. V lost 5 bases and J lost 5; bases outside the gene matches: 6. CDR1 is SGHVS, CDR2 FNYEAQ, per germline. V and J are TRBV7-6 and TRBJ1-2; 9 positions agree with TRBD1. The sequenced sample was peripheral blood, obtained on day 0 of AZD1222 vaccination. The source of this sequence is an adult in good health. The chain's CDR3 is CASSPGQGGYGYTF. Written as DNA, the CDR3 is TGTGCCAGCAGCCCGGGACAGGGAGGTTATGGCTACACCTTC.